The rows below give T cell receptor beta chains drawn from one sample of a study of identical twins. TCRdb used MiXCR to reprocess the 5' RACE reads, holding one entry per CDR3 protein. Of about 690,000 distinct CDR3 sequences in the sample, 5.5% to 6.5% were seen once. Sequenced material: naive T cells sorted from blood. These receptors all come from a young man in good health. CDR3s include the opening cysteine and the closing phenylalanine or tryptophan. A D gene is named only where the DNA matches it firmly. Clone size, where shown, is once, few, many, or a class for clones that have expanded.

d_gene,v_gene,j_gene,abundance,CDR3aa,CDR3nt
TRBD2,TRBV27,TRBJ2-7,-,CASSTGGKKWYF,TGTGCCAGCAGTACCGGGGGGAAGAAGTGGTACTTC
-,TRBV6-5,TRBJ2-5,many,CASSYSPGGETQYF,TGTGCCAGCAGTTACAGCCCTGGCGGAGAGACCCAGTACTTC
-,TRBV6-5,TRBJ2-5,many,CASSYSGTQYF,TGTGCCAGCAGTTATAGCGGGACCCAGTACTTC
TRBD1,TRBV14,TRBJ2-1,-,CASSQGTGGFVQFF,TGTGCCAGCAGCCAAGGGACAGGGGGCTTCGTGCAGTTCTTC
TRBD1,TRBV5-1,TRBJ2-7,-,CASSLVQGANEQYF,TGCGCCAGCAGCTTGGTCCAGGGGGCTAACGAGCAGTACTTC
-,TRBV4-3,TRBJ1-5,many,CASSQDSGLQPQHF,TGCGCCAGCAGCCAAGATTCGGGGTTGCAGCCCCAGCATTTT
-,TRBV11-2,TRBJ2-7,many,CASSLGHLYEQYF,TGTGCCAGCAGCTTGGGACATTTATACGAGCAGTACTTC
-,TRBV6-1,TRBJ1-2,-,CASSEASGLYGYTF,TGTGCCAGCAGTGAAGCGTCCGGGCTTTATGGCTACACCTTC
-,TRBV24-1,TRBJ1-3,-,CATSRDSGNTIYF,TGTGCCACCAGCCGGGACTCTGGAAACACCATATATTTT
-,TRBV29-1,TRBJ1-2,-,CSVSPGGGYGYTF,TGCAGCGTGTCCCCCGGGGGAGGCTATGGCTACACCTTC
-,TRBV4-1,TRBJ1-1,many,CASSQAGHEAFF,TGCGCCAGCAGCCAAGCCGGCCATGAAGCTTTCTTT
TRBD2,TRBV5-1,TRBJ2-4,many,CASSLLGTSGNKNIQYF,TGCGCCAGCAGCTTGCTCGGGACTAGCGGAAACAAAAACATTCAGTACTTC